This is a list of T cell receptor beta chains from one sample in a study of blood T cell repertoires in COVID-19. Using immunoSEQ multiplex PCR, the repertoire was profiled, and TCRdb retains in-frame clones only, with some absent. Of around 260,000 clones detected, roughly four fifths appear once; the ten largest clones hold 4.1%. Sequencing used PBMCs or T cells enriched from blood (not recorded which). The receptors shown here come from a man aged 30-40 years with acute COVID-19. Each CDR3 is given with its conserved first and last residue. D genes are given only for firm matches. Clone size is given for some rows only: seen once, a few or many times, or a class if the clone is expanded.

v_call	j_call	d_call	clone_size	cdr3_aa	cdr3_nt
TRBV27	TRBJ2-2	TRBD1	once	CASSFSRHRGLGGELFF	TGTGCCAGCAGTTTTTCAAGGCACAGGGGGCTTGGCGGGGAGCTGTTTTTT
TRBV5-4	TRBJ1-1	NA	NA	CASSFVGAVAFF	TGTGCCAGCAGCTTCGTAGGGGCGGTGGCTTTCTTT
TRBV24-1	TRBJ2-1	NA	NA	CATSDSARGAPYNEQFF	TGTGCCACCAGTGATTCGGCCAGGGGGGCCCCTTACAATGAGCAGTTCTTC
TRBV6-5	TRBJ2-1	NA	NA	CASSGLGGAYNEQFF	TGTGCCAGCAGCGGACTAGGGGGGGCCTACAATGAGCAGTTCTTC
TRBV30	TRBJ1-1	NA	NA	CAWGGRVNTEAFF	TGTGCCTGGGGAGGACGGGTGAACACTGAAGCTTTCTTT
TRBV5-1	TRBJ1-1	TRBD1	NA	CASSLGQGVMNTEAFF	TGCGCCAGCAGCTTGGGACAGGGGGTCATGAACACTGAAGCTTTCTTT
TRBV19	TRBJ2-1	NA	once	CASSSLTYNEQFF	TGTGCCAGTAGTTCACTAACCTACAATGAGCAGTTCTTC
TRBV20-1	TRBJ2-4	TRBD1	NA	CSAGTDDIQYF	TGCAGTGCTGGGACAGATGACATTCAGTACTTC
TRBV19	TRBJ2-2	TRBD1	NA	CASSTPGTGGPGELFF	TGTGCCAGTAGTACCCCCGGAACAGGGGGCCCCGGGGAGCTGTTTTTT
TRBV4-2	TRBJ1-3	NA	NA	CASSQDPGVGNTIYF	TGTGCCAGCAGCCAAGATCCGGGGGTTGGAAACACCATATATTTT
TRBV6-6	TRBJ1-6	NA	NA	CASSYSSQGGNSPLHF	TGTGCCAGCAGTTACTCGAGTCAGGGAGGAAATTCACCCCTCCACTTT
TRBV18	TRBJ1-4	NA	NA	CASTPGLNNEKLFF	TGTGCCAGCACGCCGGGACTAAATAATGAAAAACTGTTTTTT
TRBV4-3	TRBJ2-2	NA	NA	CASSQDVGSGPLGELFF	TGCGCCAGCAGCCAAGATGTTGGGTCAGGTCCCCTCGGGGAGCTGTTTTTT
TRBV7-9	TRBJ2-5	NA	NA	CASSSSRETQYF	TGTGCCAGCAGTTCCTCGAGAGAGACCCAGTACTTC
TRBV19	TRBJ2-2	TRBD2	NA	CASSPIAGPNTGELFF	TGTGCCAGTAGTCCTATAGCGGGCCCGAACACCGGGGAGCTGTTTTTT
TRBV3-1/TRBV3-2	TRBJ2-2	NA	NA	CASRRTGELFF	TGTGCCAGCCGGCGGACCGGGGAGCTGTTTTTT
TRBV5-1	TRBJ1-6	NA	NA	CASSFTSGFDDNSPLHF	TGCGCCAGCAGCTTTACATCAGGTTTCGACGATAATTCACCCCTCCACTTT
TRBV7-9	TRBJ1-2	NA	NA	CASSPRTDPHGYTF	TGTGCCAGCAGCCCCCGGACAGACCCACATGGCTACACCTTC
TRBV10-2	TRBJ2-5	TRBD1	NA	CASSGDREGSKTQYF	TGCGCCAGCAGTGGGGACAGAGAGGGGTCAAAGACCCAGTACTTC
TRBV18	TRBJ1-2	NA	NA	CASSHTSGDGYTF	TGTGCCAGCTCGCACACGTCCGGGGATGGCTACACCTTC
TRBV19	TRBJ1-6	TRBD1	few	CASSSRGLNSPLHF	TGTGCCAGTAGTTCCAGGGGGCTTAATTCACCCCTCCACTTT